The 22 T cell receptor beta chains below were found in one sample sequenced in a study of memory CD8 T cells in hepatitis C reinfection. Produced via immunoSEQ multiplex PCR; TCRdb's table is partial and in-frame only. Here the sample spans about 43,000 clones, roughly 89% being singletons. Sample time point: late/post reinfection, 12 to 24 weeks after detection. No in vitro expansion preceded TCR sequencing of the sorted cells. Sequencing was performed on naive CD8+ T cells sorted from blood. The receptor set was obtained from a man between 18 and 29 years old with hepatitis C virus infection.

This chain links TRBV7-9 with TRBJ2-2; 7 bases map to TRBD2. The germline CDR1 and CDR2 sequences are SEHNR and FQNEAQ (reference sequence). The CDR3 runs 15 residues. J gave up 2 bases and V 4 bases, and 4 bases lay outside the gene matches. CDR3 loop: CASSWSGDNTGELFF. The CDR3 DNA reads TGTGCCAGCAGCTGGAGCGGGGATAACACCGGGGAGCTGTTTTTT.

On this clone: Other DNA sequences in the sample encode the same CDR3. This sequence joins TRBV27 and TRBJ2-1, with D possibly matching TRBD1 (6 bases). Germline lookup yields CDR1 MNHEY and CDR2 SMNVEV (reference sequence). The V and J ends lost 7 bases and 1 base respectively, with 14 bases between them. CDR3 length: 15 residues. The CDR3 here is CASTQGGPSYNEQFF. CDR3 in DNA: TGTGCCAGCACCCAAGGGGGTCCGTCCTACAATGAGCAGTTCTTC.

The chain employs TRBV11-3 and TRBJ2-3, with 7 positions matching TRBD2. Germline assignment: CDR1 SGHNT and CDR2 YENEEA. Trimming removed 5 bases from V and 6 bases from J; junction bases left unmatched: 11. CDR3 size: 15 residues. The CDR3 protein is CASSPSVGGEDTQYF. The CDR3 DNA reads as TGTGCCAGCAGCCCAAGTGTGGGGGGGGAGGATACGCAGTATTTT. The entire variable domain, with the rest obtained from reference TRBV11-3 and TRBJ2-3, is as follows: EAGVVQSPRYKIIEKKQPVAFWCNPISGHNTLYWYLQNLGQGPELLIRYENEEAVDDSQLPKDRFSAERLKGVDSTLKIQPAELGDSAVYLCASSPSVGGEDTQYFGPGTRLTVL.

This chain connects TRBV7-2 to TRBJ1-5; 7 nucleotides line up with TRBD1. CDR1 and CDR2 (germline): SGHTA, FQGNSA. The V segment lost 1 base and the J segment 4 bases; nucleotides outside the gene matches: 1. CDR3 length equals 14 residues. The CDR3: CASSLETGNQPQHF. The DNA for the CDR3 is TGTGCCAGCAGCTTAGAGACAGGGAATCAGCCCCAGCATTTT.

The genes are TRBV9 and TRBJ2-3; D is possibly TRBD2 (5 bases). V lost 3 bases and J lost 0, with 14 bases in between. Germline assignment: CDR1 SGDLS and CDR2 YYNGEE. This CDR3 has 16 residues. DNA of the CDR3: TGTGCCAGCAGCGGGGGAACTAGAGAGAGCACAGATACGCAGTATTTT. It yields the protein CASSGGTRESTDTQYF.

This chain joins TRBV2 and TRBJ2-2; 12 bases line up with TRBD2. CDR1 and CDR2 from the germline V gene are SNHLY and FYNNEI. V was clipped by 3 bases and J by 2 bases; unmatched bases: 7. This CDR3 is 18 amino acids long. CDR3 in amino acids: CASSEPSGRVGNTGELFF. The CDR3 DNA sequence: TGTGCCAGCAGTGAGCCTAGCGGGAGGGTAGGAAACACCGGGGAGCTGTTTTTT. Based on the CDR3 plus reference TRBV2 and TRBJ2-2, the full variable domain is EPEVTQTPSHQVTQMGQEVILRCVPISNHLYFYWYRQILGQKVEFLVSFYNNEISEKSEIFDDQFSVERPDGSNFTLKIRSTKLEDSAMYFCASSEPSGRVGNTGELFFGEGSRLTVL.

This chain links TRBV10-3 with TRBJ2-3; 8 nucleotides line up with TRBD1. This CDR3 region has 14 residues. CDR1 is ENHRY and CDR2 is SYGVKD in the germline V gene. The V gene end was trimmed by 10 bases and the J gene end by 0 bases; junction bases not matched to a gene: 6. Written as DNA, the CDR3 is TGTGCCAGCACAGGGGGGTTTAGCACAGATACGCAGTATTTT. This gives the protein CASTGGFSTDTQYF.

The CDR3 bases are TGTGCCAGCTCCGCGGGGCCAGGTTCGTACGAGCAGTACGTC. This gives the protein CASSAGPGSYEQYV. The chain combines TRBV9 with TRBJ2-7; weak D call: TRBD2 (6 bases). Trimming cost V 7 bases and J 4 bases, with 18 bases left between them. The germline CDR1 and CDR2 sequences are SGDLS and YYNGEE. This CDR3 comprises 14 residues.

This clone has only a few counts. The gene calls are TRBV4-1 and TRBJ2-7, with 9 bases that match TRBD2. The CDR3 is 16 amino acids. Germline V gene lookup returns CDR1 MGHRA and CDR2 YSYEKL. After removal of 0 bases from V and 0 bases from J, the junction contained 3 bases not matched to a gene. The CDR3 spells CASSQDSSGSSYEQYF. In DNA, the CDR3 is TGCGCCAGCAGCCAAGATAGTAGCGGGAGCTCCTACGAGCAGTACTTC.

This rearrangement joins TRBV4-1 to TRBJ2-5; TRBD2 matches 9 bases. This CDR3 comprises 17 residues. V shed 0 bases, J shed 4 bases, and the junction held 9 bases outside the gene matches. Germline V CDR1 and CDR2: MGHRA, YSYEKL. Written as DNA, the CDR3 is TGCGCCAGCAGCCAAGAGGGTAGCGGGAGTACGAGAGAGACCCAGTACTTC. Amino acid sequence: CASSQEGSGSTRETQYF.

About this clone itself: The sample holds other DNA sequences that translate to the same CDR3. This chain connects TRBV19 to TRBJ2-7; tentative D call: TRBD2 (5 bases). Germline V gene data show CDR1 as LNHDA and CDR2 as SQIVND (reference sequence). The V gene lost 5 bases and the J gene lost 0 bases, with 8 bases spanning the gap. CDR3 length: 13 residues. The CDR3 here is CASSPGLSYEQYF. DNA of the CDR3: TGTGCCAGTAGTCCAGGACTCTCCTACGAGCAGTACTTC.

V usage is TRBV19 and J usage is TRBJ2-5; D might be TRBD1 (5 bases). Trimming stripped 1 base from V and 1 base from J, with 13 bases between. This CDR3 contains 16 residues. Germline lookup yields CDR1 LNHDA and CDR2 SQIVND (reference sequence). This chain's CDR3 is CASSIAQGIFQETQYF. CDR3 nucleotide sequence: TGTGCCAGTAGTATAGCTCAGGGAATATTCCAAGAGACCCAGTACTTC.

The chain combines TRBV5-6 with TRBJ2-7; TRBD2 matches 8 bases. The CDR3 is 15 residues long. CDR1 and CDR2 (germline): SGHDT, YYEEEE. The trim removed 0 bases at V and 2 bases at J, leaving 4 bases unmatched. The CDR3 bases are TGTGCCAGCAGCTTGGAATTAGCGGGGACCTACGAGCAGTACTTC. Translating gives CASSLELAGTYEQYF.

This clone showed up just once. This chain connects TRBV27 to TRBJ1-1; D not resolved. The CDR3 covers 12 residues. V shed 4 bases and J shed 5 bases, with 8 bases lying between them. Germline assignment: CDR1 MNHEY and CDR2 SMNVEV (reference sequence). The CDR3 here is CASSSPGTEAFF. The DNA for the CDR3 is TGTGCCAGCAGTTCTCCGGGTACTGAAGCTTTCTTT.

The genes are TRBV19 and TRBJ2-3; 10 bases align to TRBD1. With 4 bases clipped from V and 6 bases from J, the junction kept 4 bases outside the gene matches. Germline CDR1 is LNHDA and CDR2 is SQIVND (reference sequence). The CDR3 extends over 14 amino acids. CDR3 region: CASSTTGGLDTQYF. In nucleotides, the CDR3 is TGTGCCAGTAGTACGACAGGGGGCCTCGATACGCAGTATTTT.

The chain is built from TRBV28 and TRBJ2-7; D gene ambiguous. V was cut by 10 bases and J by 0 bases, with 19 bases left in between. The CDR3 contains 15 residues. Per germline, CDR1 MDHEN and CDR2 SYDVKM. The CDR3 region is CATCTMGSSSYEQYF. The CDR3 DNA reads as TGTGCCACCTGTACTATGGGTTCGAGCTCCTACGAGCAGTACTTC.

This sequence joins TRBV27 and TRBJ1-4; D is perhaps TRBD1 (5 bases). The CDR3 totals 15 residues. Germline CDR1 MNHEY, CDR2 SMNVEV (reference sequence). Trimming left V 6 bases short and J 2 bases short, with 13 bases between. In DNA form, the CDR3 reads TGTGCCAGCAGCCTCCGGGGGGACACTAATGAAAAACTGTTTTTT. Translated: CASSLRGDTNEKLFF.

The V call is TRBV9, the J call TRBJ2-7, with 11 bases that match TRBD2. The germline V gene has CDR1 SGDLS and CDR2 YYNGEE. The CDR3 is 15 amino acids. V shed 0 bases, J shed 2 bases, and the junction held 1 base outside the gene matches. CDR3 nucleotides: TGTGCCAGCAGCGTAGCTAGCGGGAGGCCCTACGAGCAGTACTTC. It yields the protein CASSVASGRPYEQYF.

For the CDR3, the DNA is TGTGCCAGCTCAGGGCACGGAAACACCATATATTTT. Protein: CASSGHGNTIYF. V and J are TRBV28 and TRBJ1-3, with D possibly being TRBD1 (5 bases). Germline CDR1 reads MDHEN; CDR2 reads SYDVKM. Trimming took 8 bases from V and 4 from J, leaving 9 bases between them. The CDR3 spans 12 residues.

In this sample, this clone turned up once. This chain connects TRBV27 to TRBJ2-3; possibly TRBD2 for D (5 bases). This CDR3 comprises 17 residues. Germline V lookup: CDR1 MNHEY, CDR2 SMNVEV (reference sequence). Between the trimmed V and J ends, which lost 0 bases and 2 bases, there was a span of 15 bases. The CDR3 is CASSLSATSLYTDTQYF. DNA of the CDR3: TGTGCCAGCAGTTTATCCGCTACTAGTCTATACACAGATACGCAGTATTTT.

The chain recombines TRBV27 with TRBJ1-1; D gene unclear. CDR3 length equals 18 residues. Trimming took 2 bases from V and 1 from J, leaving 20 bases between them. Per germline, CDR1 MNHEY and CDR2 SMNVEV (reference sequence). The chain's CDR3 is CASSLLSLEITPNTEAFF. The CDR3 DNA reads as TGTGCCAGCAGTTTACTGTCCCTCGAGATTACCCCGAACACTGAAGCTTTCTTT.

V and J are TRBV9 and TRBJ2-3; 7 bases agree with TRBD1. The germline V gene has CDR1 SGDLS and CDR2 YYNGEE. There are 13 residues in the CDR3. Trimming cost V 4 bases and J 4 bases; bases outside gene matches: 3. The CDR3 is CASSTGAADTQYF. The CDR3 DNA follows: TGTGCCAGCAGCACAGGGGCTGCAGATACGCAGTATTTT.